This paragraph reports one T cell receptor (beta chain). Its antigen remains unknown. This nonspecific control used anti-CD3/anti-CD28 bead stimulation of CD4+ T cells. Responding CD4+ T cells were sorted by upregulation of both CD40 ligand and CD69. Suppressive ART was started during chronic HIV-1 infection in these adults. The entry originates in a study of persistence of HIV-infected CD4 T cells. This CDR3 is built from 16 residues. Germline V CDR1 and CDR2: SGHDN, FVKESK. Trimming shortened V by 2 bases and J by 8 bases, and 21 bases separated the two germline ends. Sequencing used immunoSEQ version 4 in survey mode. Each sample used up to about 1 ug genomic DNA diluted to roughly 10 ng/uL. Libraries were prepared by immunoSEQ multiplex PCR; TCRdb keeps only in-frame clonotypes and omits some of them. The table has tens of thousands of clones, 90% seen once.

This sequence originates from an adult woman with HIV who was CMV-seropositive. Here the sequenced sample was CD4+ T cells sorted from PBMCs after approximately 19-hour stimulation, taken from a patient who received antiretroviral therapy. The chain carries TRBV14 and TRBJ1-2; D is unresolved. The CDR3 spells CASSQLIGPLAGGYTF. Here the CDR3 DNA reads TGTGCCAGCAGCCAACTAATAGGCCCTCTTGCGGGAGGCTACACCTTC.